Given below is one TCR beta chain in context. This clonotype was detected a few times. Its antigen is currently not known. Base qualities are not at hand, and no much larger clone is one base apart. This entry comes from a study of human T cells and chemical hapten exposure (dated by TCRdb to the early 2020s). For context, the study as a whole: For sensitization, 2% DPC in acetone was applied to a 2 cm by 2 cm area of upper inner arm skin. Weekly therapeutic DPC doses were additionally applied to the scalp of patients throughout the roughly 23-week study period. Patch testing on the upper back used Finn chambers containing 0.01% DPC, with scoring done after 6 days according to International Contact Dermatitis Research Group standards. The patient cohort, mostly female, included alopecia areata with under or over 50% scalp involvement, alopecia totalis and alopecia universalis. The libraries were sequenced as a pool, and the TCR yield per sample differed mostly because of small variations in library volumes within the pool. The study tracked peripheral blood TCR repertoire changes in vivo during primary and secondary sensitization to the hapten diphenylcyclopropenone (DPC) in alopecia patients. Patient blood was sampled pre-sensitization (week 0) and at 2, 6 and about 24 weeks after DPC sensitization. Blood for TCR sequencing was provided by twenty-nine alopecia patients at one to four time points (pre-sensitization, 2, 6 and 24 weeks). Overall study results and their limits: All patients had alopecia, a presumed autoimmune disease, so their immune response might differ from that of healthy individuals. Patch test score correlated positively with the number of PT1 expanded TCRs, reaching significance at thresholds 8, 16 and 32 but not at 4. Significantly more large CDR3 similarity clusters were formed by expanded TCRs than by pre-sensitization or healthy control sets, consistent with antigen-driven responses. Repeated subsampling changed both the strength of the expansion versus patch-test correlation and the threshold at which that correlation became significant. The number of TCRs above 1 in 1000 frequency did not change with DPC sensitization; there was no evidence of global repertoire structure alterations.

Libraries came from RACE. Sequencing was performed on a NextSeq 500. During library preparation, unique molecular identifiers were attached to individual cDNA molecules so that TCRs could be counted in a quantitative, reproducible way. Both TCR alpha and TCR beta chains were sequenced from each blood RNA sample. On the authors' methods: Samples had a median of roughly 98,000 TCRs, with a range from roughly 23,224 to 700,000. The Decombinator software suite was used to annotate V, J and CDR3 in the TCR reads. For PS versus PT1 abundance plots, all samples were subsampled to the same number of TCRs (28,000). TCRs were defined as expanded if absent before sensitization and observed at least eight times at the 2-week time point. TCRdb's own reprocessing of the public reads used fastp at Q25 and MiXCR and kept productive beta chains. Rows with a matching CDR3 protein are joined into one entry that keeps the most common DNA and genes. TCRdb, rather than the study authors, made the V and J calls. Across this sample there are around 200,000 distinct CDR3 sequences, with 20% to 25% seen only once. The ten largest clones add up to 2% to 2.5% of the sample.

This sample's time point label indicates: patch test 3, about 24 weeks after DPC sensitization. The sample's treatment or condition label, in plain terms: therapeutic diphenylcyclopropenone sensitization with weekly scalp DPC. At each patch-test visit, blood was drawn before the patch test was applied. Patients were eligible if aged 18 to 70, diagnosed with alopecia and judged suitable for DPC therapy, and pregnant patients were excluded. Total RNA was extracted from unfractionated whole blood collected in Tempus Blood RNA tubes. V sheds 5 bases and J sheds 3 bases, leaving 14 bases between their ends. From a lookup of the germline V gene (reference sequence), CDR1 and CDR2 are MNHEY and SMNVEV. CDR3 length: 14 amino acids, cysteine to phenylalanine. Kept here is only the CDR3 DNA, which spans 42 bases and is read in frame from base 1.

This TCR came from a middle-aged woman with alopecia areata. Some clones in this sample may be carry-over from other donors' samples. The source was whole blood, collected in connection with sensitization to the hapten diphenylcyclopropenone (DPC). Rearrangement joined TRBV27 to TRBJ2-7; tentative D gene TRBD1, with 6 bases matching. The CDR3 amino acid sequence is: CASSLTGPNYEQYF. The nucleotide sequence is given as TGTGCCAGCAGTCTAACAGGGCCCAACTACGAGCAGTACTTC.